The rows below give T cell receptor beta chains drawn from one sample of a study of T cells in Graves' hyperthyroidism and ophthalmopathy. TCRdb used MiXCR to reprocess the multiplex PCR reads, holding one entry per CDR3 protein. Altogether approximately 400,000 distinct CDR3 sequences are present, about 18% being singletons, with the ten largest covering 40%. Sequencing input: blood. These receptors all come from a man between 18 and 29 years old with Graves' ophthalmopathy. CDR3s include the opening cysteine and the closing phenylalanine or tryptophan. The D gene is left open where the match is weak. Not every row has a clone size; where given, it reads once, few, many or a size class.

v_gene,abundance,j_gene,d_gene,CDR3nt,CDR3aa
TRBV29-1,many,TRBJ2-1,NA,TGCAGCGTAGGACTTCCCGGCTCCTACAATGAGCAGTTCTTC,CSVGLPGSYNEQFF
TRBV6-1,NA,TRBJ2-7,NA,TGTGCCAGCAGCCGCGACATATTCTACGAGCAGTACTTC,CASSRDIFYEQYF
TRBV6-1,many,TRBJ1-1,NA,TGTGCCAGCAGTGAACAGGGGAGGGAGAATGAAGCTTTCTTT,CASSEQGRENEAFF
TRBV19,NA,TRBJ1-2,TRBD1,TGTGCCAGTAGGACACAGGGGTACGCAAATGATGGCTACACCTTC,CASRTQGYANDGYTF
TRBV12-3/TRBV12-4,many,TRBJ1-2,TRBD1,TGTGCCAGCTACTCGACAGGGCGGGATGGCTACACCTTC,CASYSTGRDGYTF
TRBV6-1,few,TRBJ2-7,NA,TGTGCCAGCAAGAGGCCCCCAGGGTTCCCAGCCTACGAGCAGTACTTC,CASKRPPGFPAYEQYF
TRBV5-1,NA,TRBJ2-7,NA,TGCGCCAGCAGCTTCAGGACCCTGGGCTACGAGCAGGACTTC,CASSFRTLGYEQDF
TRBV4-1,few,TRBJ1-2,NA,TGCGCCAGCAGCCAAGGGGGGGCGCTCGGCTATGGCTACACCTTC,CASSQGGALGYGYTF
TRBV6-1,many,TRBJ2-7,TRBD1,TGTGCCAGCAGTGAGCCGGGACAGACCTACGAGCAGTACTTC,CASSEPGQTYEQYF
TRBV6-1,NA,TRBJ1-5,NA,TGTGCCAGCAGTAGCGGACAGTATAGCAATCAGCCCCAGCATTTT,CASSSGQYSNQPQHF
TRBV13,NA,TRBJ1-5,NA,TGTGCCAGCAGCTTACCTCCTGAGGCTCAGCCCCAGCATTTT,CASSLPPEAQPQHF
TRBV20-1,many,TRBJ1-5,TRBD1,TGCAGTGCGGGCAGGGGGCCGGATCAGCCCCAGCATTTT,CSAGRGPDQPQHF
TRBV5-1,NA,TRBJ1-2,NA,TGCGCCAGCAGCTTAGGAGTTACCTATGGCTACACCTTC,CASSLGVTYGYTF
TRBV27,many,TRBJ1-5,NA,TGTGCCAGCAGTATAACACGCGATCAGCCCCAGCATTTT,CASSITRDQPQHF
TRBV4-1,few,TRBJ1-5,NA,TGCGCCAGCAGCCAAGTCGATATGGGGCTTAGCAATCAGCCCCAGCATTTT,CASSQVDMGLSNQPQHF
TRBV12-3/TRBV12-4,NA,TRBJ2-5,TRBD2,TGTGCCAGCAGTTCCCCGGGGCTAGCGGGGGGGCCGGGGGAGACCCAGTACTTC,CASSSPGLAGGPGETQYF
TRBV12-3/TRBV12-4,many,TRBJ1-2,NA,TGTGCCAGCAACGAGGGCTATGGCTACACCTTC,CASNEGYGYTF
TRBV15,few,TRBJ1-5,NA,TGTGCCACCAGCACGCGGACAGTTAATCAGCCCCAGCATTTT,CATSTRTVNQPQHF
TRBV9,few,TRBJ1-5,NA,TGTGCCAGCAGCGTAGATTGGGATAGCAATCAGCCCCAGCATTTT,CASSVDWDSNQPQHF
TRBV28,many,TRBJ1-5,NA,TGTGCCAGCAGTACCCCAGGAGATCAGCCCCAGCATTTT,CASSTPGDQPQHF
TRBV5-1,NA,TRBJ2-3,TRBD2,TGCGCCAGCAGCGACCCTAGCGGGGGGGATACGCAGTATTTT,CASSDPSGGDTQYF
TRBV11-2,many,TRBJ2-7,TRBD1,TGTGCCAGCAGCTTAGAAGGACAGGGGGTCTCCCCACCCCCCTACGAGCAGTACTTC,CASSLEGQGVSPPPYEQYF
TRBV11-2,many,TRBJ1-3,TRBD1,TGTGCCAGCAGCCTCCCGGGACAGGGGTTCTCTGGAAACACCATATATTTT,CASSLPGQGFSGNTIYF
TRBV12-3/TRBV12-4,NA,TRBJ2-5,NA,TGTGCCAGCAGTCGGTGGGGGGGCTCATTGAGGGAGACCCAGTACTTC,CASSRWGGSLRETQYF
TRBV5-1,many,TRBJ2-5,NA,TGCGCCAGCAGCTTCACCGGGATAGCTGGGGAGACCCAGTACTTC,CASSFTGIAGETQYF
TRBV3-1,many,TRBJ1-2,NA,TGTGCCAGCAGCCAAGATCTGGAGACCTATGGCTACACCTTC,CASSQDLETYGYTF
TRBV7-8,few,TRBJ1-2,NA,TGTGCCAGCAGCTTCTCCCTTGGGGCTAACTATGGCTACACCTTC,CASSFSLGANYGYTF
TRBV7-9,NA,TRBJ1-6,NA,TGTGCCAGCAGCAAAAGGGACACTGATTCACCCCTCCACTTT,CASSKRDTDSPLHF